This T cell receptor beta chain was retrieved from a study of blood T cell repertoires in COVID-19. At the level of the study: The United States, Italy and Spain provided the acute and convalescent COVID-19 samples. Sources were T cells, B-cell-depleted T cells, or PBMCs; the material itself was cDNA or gDNA.

CDR1 is LGHNA, CDR2 YNFKEQ, per germline. The CDR3 has 14 residues. V was pared by 6 bases and J by 1 base, with 3 bases of the junction left unmatched. How the authors handled the data: Quantification of nucleated cells was approximated via reference gene primer amplification. Data came from immunoSEQ multiplex PCR; TCRdb stores just in-frame clones and leaves some out. V and J calls and clone size are as listed in that table; D and trimming were resolved from the DNA. The repertoire holds under 150,000 clones, with about nine tenths as singletons. Specimen: peripheral blood. The sequence was obtained from a human donor with active COVID-19. The donor label of this sample is uncertain. The chain employs TRBV4-2 and TRBJ1-1; TRBD1 matches at 9 bases. CDR3 protein: CASSPDRGNTEAFF. The CDR3 DNA follows: TGTGCCAGCAGTCCGGACAGGGGGAACACTGAAGCTTTCTTT.